One sample yielded the 30 T cell receptor beta chains listed below, sequenced in a study of T cell repertoires in cytomegalovirus infection. TCRdb independently ran MiXCR on the reads; one entry per CDR3 protein. The sample yields 100,000 or so distinct CDR3 sequences, 20% to 30% seen once. Sequences were obtained from CD8+ T cells from PBMCs. The receptors stem from a human donor in good health (CMV status not recorded). Some clones in this sample may be carry-over from other donors' samples.

This clonotype was seen repeatedly, ten times or more. The genes are TRBV7-2 and TRBJ2-3; D uncertain. From germline, CDR1 is SGHTA and CDR2 FQGNSA. The V and J ends lost 7 bases and 0 bases respectively, with 11 bases between them. CDR3 length equals 14 residues. The CDR3 bases are TGTGCCAGCACCCCCCTTCCCAGCACAGATACGCAGTATTTT. Its translation is CASTPLPSTDTQYF. Using reference TRBV7-2 and TRBJ2-3 for the parts outside the CDR3, the full variable domain is GAGVSQSPSNKVTEKGKDVELRCDPISGHTALYWYRQSLGQGLEFLIYFQGNSAPDKSGLPSDRFSAERTGGSVSTLTIQRTQQEDSAVYLCASTPLPSTDTQYFGPGTRLTVL.

This clonotype was detected ten times or more. V usage is TRBV2 and J usage is TRBJ2-4; tentative D call: TRBD2 (5 bases). V lost 2 bases to trimming and J lost 0 bases, with 11 bases between them. The CDR3 has 16 amino acids. Germline V gene lookup returns CDR1 SNHLY and CDR2 FYNNEI. CDR3 in amino acids: CASSEKSGIAKNIQYF. The CDR3 nucleotides read TGTGCCAGCAGTGAAAAGAGCGGCATAGCCAAAAACATTCAGTACTTC.

This clonotype was seen a few times. The genes are TRBV12-3 or TRBV12-4 and TRBJ2-1, with TRBD2 matching 8 bases. CDR3 length: 15 residues. V trimming: 6 bases; J trimming: 8 bases; junction bases outside the gene matches: 12. CDR3 nucleotides: TGTGCCAGCAGCGAAGCGGGAGCGCTCAGCGATGAGCAGTTCTTC. It codes for CASSEAGALSDEQFF.

The rearrangement uses TRBV27 and TRBJ2-2, with 14 bases lining up with TRBD2. The trim removed 6 bases at V and 5 bases at J, leaving 8 bases unmatched. The germline V gene encodes CDR1 MNHEY and CDR2 SMNVEV (reference sequence). CDR3 length: 17 amino acids. The CDR3 nucleotides read TGTGCCAGCAGCTTGAGACTAGCGGGGGGGCGAACCGGGGAGCTGTTTTTT. Amino acids: CASSLRLAGGRTGELFF.

This clonotype appeared many times. The chain uses TRBV7-2 and TRBJ2-3, with no clear D. Between the trimmed V and J ends, which lost 1 base and 2 bases, there was a span of 4 bases. This CDR3 spans 13 amino acids. CDR1 is SGHTA and CDR2 is FQGNSA in the germline V gene. CDR3 sequence: CASSLGSTDTQYF. DNA of the CDR3: TGTGCCAGCAGCTTAGGCTCCACAGATACGCAGTATTTT.

The chain carries TRBV19 and TRBJ2-2, with D perhaps matching TRBD1 (5 bases). Germline V CDR1 and CDR2: LNHDA, SQIVND (reference sequence). The CDR3 length is 14 residues. Trimming left V 3 bases short and J 6 bases short, with 11 bases between. The CDR3, as DNA: TGTGCCAGTAGTATTGCGACAGTTTCCGGGGAGCTGTTTTTT. This codes for CASSIATVSGELFF.

This chain joins TRBV10-3 and TRBJ2-1; a weak D match, TRBD2 (6 bases). This CDR3 comprises 16 residues. CDR1 ENHRY and CDR2 SYGVKD come from the germline V gene. With 2 bases removed from V and 4 bases from J, the gap between germline ends came to 15 bases. The CDR3 loop reads CAISEGVSGAYNEQFF. The CDR3 nucleotides are TGTGCCATCAGTGAGGGAGTTAGCGGAGCATACAATGAGCAGTTCTTC.

The sample holds a few counts of this clonotype. The chain recombines TRBV20-1 with TRBJ1-1; TRBD1 is a possible D gene (5 bases). CDR1 DFQATT and CDR2 SNEGSKA come from the germline V gene (reference sequence). Trimming took off 0 bases at V and 4 bases at J, with 12 bases between the two ends. CDR3 length equals 14 residues. DNA for the CDR3: TGCAGTGCTAGAGAATTTAGGGGTACCACTGAAGCTTTCTTT. Its protein product is CSAREFRGTTEAFF.

The table lists this clonotype with a few counts. The rearrangement joins TRBV12-3 or TRBV12-4 to TRBJ2-1; D is ambiguous. The CDR3 is made up of 11 amino acids. Trimming removed 4 bases at V and 8 bases at J, with 6 bases between. CDR3 DNA: TGTGCCAGCAGTTCCCCGGATGAGCAGTTCTTC. As protein: CASSSPDEQFF.

The rearrangement joins TRBV11-2 to TRBJ2-1, with 12 positions matching TRBD2. The length of the CDR3 is 16 residues. The trim removed 5 bases at V and 3 bases at J, leaving 5 bases unmatched. Germline V gene lookup returns CDR1 SGHAT and CDR2 FQNNGV. This CDR3 reads CASSPKTSGSYNEQFF. The CDR3 DNA sequence: TGTGCCAGCAGCCCCAAGACTAGCGGGAGCTACAATGAGCAGTTCTTC.

The rearrangement joins TRBV29-1 to TRBJ2-1; possibly TRBD1 for D (5 bases). Between the trimmed V and J ends, which lost 7 bases and 13 bases, there was a span of 17 bases. This CDR3 is 11 amino acids long. Germline values: CDR1 SQVTM, CDR2 ANQGSEA. The CDR3 loop is CSAMGLRGQFF. The CDR3 DNA reads as TGCAGCGCAATGGGCCTAAGGGGCCAGTTCTTC.

This clonotype showed up just a few times. The chain joins TRBV20-1 to TRBJ2-3, with TRBD2 matching over 13 bases. Germline loops: CDR1 DFQATT, CDR2 SNEGSKA (reference sequence). This CDR3 region has 18 residues. The ends lost 4 bases at V and 4 bases at J; junction bases unmatched: 14. The CDR3 coding sequence is TGCAGTGCTACCGGGACTAGCGGGACGTCGGGCTTAGCAGATACGCAGTATTTT. Translating it yields CSATGTSGTSGLADTQYF.

The genes are TRBV7-9 and TRBJ1-1; 7 bases agree with TRBD1. The germline V gene encodes CDR1 SEHNR and CDR2 FQNEAQ (reference sequence). The junction had 8 bases not matched to a gene; V was cut back by 3 bases and J by 7 bases. The CDR3 loop spans 14 amino acids. The chain's CDR3 is CASSLGDSRDEAFF. DNA for the CDR3: TGTGCCAGCAGCTTGGGGGACAGCCGTGATGAAGCTTTCTTT.

This chain connects TRBV5-1 to TRBJ1-1; D uncertain. The CDR3 contains 14 residues. Germline assignment: CDR1 SGHRS and CDR2 YFSETQ. V lost 0 bases and J 1 base, leaving 7 bases between the germline ends. The CDR3 sequence: CASSLGEPNTEAFF. The CDR3 DNA reads as TGCGCCAGCAGCTTGGGGGAACCGAACACTGAAGCTTTCTTT.

This clonotype appeared a few times. The chain uses TRBV5-1 and TRBJ2-3; maybe TRBD2 (6 bases). CDR1 and CDR2 from the germline V gene are SGHRS and YFSETQ. The germline V and J ends were trimmed by 4 bases and 2 bases, with 17 bases remaining between them. The CDR3 loop spans 16 amino acids. The CDR3 nucleotides are TGCGCCAGCAGCATATCTTGGACGGGGGTCACAGATACGCAGTATTTT. Its translation is CASSISWTGVTDTQYF.

This chain uses TRBV7-9 with TRBJ2-7; a weak D match, TRBD1 (5 bases). The CDR3 totals 14 residues. Between the trimmed V and J ends, which lost 0 bases and 4 bases, there was a span of 10 bases. Per the germline V gene, CDR1 is SEHNR and CDR2 is FQNEAQ (reference sequence). The chain's CDR3 is CASSLADRSYEQYF. CDR3 coding DNA: TGTGCCAGCAGCTTAGCCGACAGATCGTACGAGCAGTACTTC. Supplemented by reference TRBV7-9 and TRBJ2-7, the full variable domain reads DTGVSQNPRHKITKRGQNVTFRCDPISEHNRLYWYRQTLGQGPEFLTYFQNEAQLEKSRLLSDRFSAERPKGSFSTLEIQRTEQGDSAMYLCASSLADRSYEQYFGPGTRLTVT.

This clonotype was detected a few times. V is TRBV7-8 and J is TRBJ2-1, with 12 bases matching TRBD2. Germline trimming cut 2 bases from V and 8 bases from J; bases unmatched to any gene: 4. This CDR3 region has 15 residues. CDR1 is SGHVS, CDR2 FQNEAQ, per germline. CDR3 nucleotide sequence: TGTGCCAGCAGCTTACTAGCGGGGGGGCAAGATGAGCAGTTCTTC. It translates to CASSLLAGGQDEQFF.

This chain's CDR3 is CASRSDREPDSEQYF. The CDR3 region has the DNA TGTGCCAGTAGGAGTGACAGGGAACCTGACTCCGAGCAGTACTTC. The chain recombines TRBV19 with TRBJ2-7; TRBD1 matches at 7 bases. Losses at the gene ends were 6 bases for V and 6 bases for J; bases not matched to a gene: 14. This CDR3 comprises 15 residues. Germline loops: CDR1 LNHDA, CDR2 SQIVND (reference sequence).

The sample holds one count of this clonotype. This sequence joins TRBV6-1 and TRBJ1-1; maybe TRBD1 (6 bases). The CDR3 is made up of 16 amino acids. V gave up 7 bases and J gave up 1 base, with 19 bases separating them. Germline lookup yields CDR1 MNHNS and CDR2 SASEGT. This CDR3 reads CASIKGGYRENTEAFF. CDR3 sequence (DNA): TGTGCCAGCATCAAAGGGGGGTACAGGGAGAACACTGAAGCTTTCTTT.

This clonotype was observed a few times. The chain couples TRBV2 to TRBJ1-5; possibly TRBD1 for D (5 bases). Looked up from germline, CDR1 is SNHLY and CDR2 is FYNNEI. The CDR3 runs 15 residues. The germline V and J ends were trimmed by 10 bases and 3 bases, with 19 bases remaining between them. The CDR3 region has the DNA TGTGCCATCCGGGTCGGTGGAGGGGTCAATCAGCCCCAGCATTTT. Translation: CAIRVGGGVNQPQHF.

The chain has TRBV7-9 and TRBJ2-2; TRBD2 aligns across 9 bases. V dropped 5 bases and J dropped 4; count of bases not matched to a gene: 14. This CDR3 contains 18 residues. Germline CDR1 reads SEHNR; CDR2 reads FQNEAQ (reference sequence). The DNA of the CDR3 is TGTGCCAGCAGCGCGACTAGCGGACCCACGGGGAGCACCGGGGAGCTGTTTTTT. Translating gives CASSATSGPTGSTGELFF.

This clonotype was picked up a small number of times. This rearrangement joins TRBV28 to TRBJ1-4; 9 nucleotides agree with TRBD1. The CDR3 has 15 amino acids. Trimming took 7 bases from V and 8 from J; bases not matched to a gene: 11. CDR1 is MDHEN and CDR2 is SYDVKM in the germline V gene. CDR3 amino acids: CASNPGTGFAEKLFF. In DNA form, the CDR3 reads TGTGCCAGCAACCCAGGGACAGGGTTTGCGGAAAAACTGTTTTTT.

This clonotype was recorded at least ten times. The chain has TRBV12-3 or TRBV12-4 and TRBJ2-5; no reliable D call. Trimming removed 9 bases from V and 5 bases from J, with 7 bases in between. There are 10 residues in the CDR3. The CDR3 nucleotides read TGTGCCAGTTCCGGGGAGACCCAGTACTTC. Translated: CASSGETQYF.

The rearrangement links TRBV7-6 to TRBJ1-5; 9 bases line up with TRBD1. CDR3 length: 16 amino acids. J lost 6 bases, V lost 2 bases, and 8 bases had no gene match. Looked up from germline, CDR1 is SGHVS and CDR2 is FNYEAQ. CDR3 in DNA: TGTGCCAGCAGCTTACAGGGGGACAGGGAGGGTCAGCCCCAGCATTTT. This sequence encodes CASSLQGDREGQPQHF. The complete variable domain, with remaining parts taken from reference TRBV7-6 and TRBJ1-5, reads GAGVSQSPRYKVTKRGQDVALRCDPISGHVSLYWYRQALGQGPEFLTYFNYEAQQDKSGLPNDRFSAERPEGSISTLTIQRTEQRDSAMYRCASSLQGDREGQPQHFGDGTRLSIL.

The table lists this clonotype with a count of one. This rearrangement joins TRBV20-1 to TRBJ2-5, with D possibly matching TRBD2 (5 bases). Trimming shortened V by 0 bases and J by 5 bases, and 16 bases separated the two germline ends. The CDR3 extends over 15 amino acids. In germline, CDR1 is DFQATT, CDR2 SNEGSKA (reference sequence). The CDR3 region is CSARDFRRVGETQYF. CDR3 bases: TGCAGTGCTAGAGATTTCCGGCGGGTGGGGGAGACCCAGTACTTC.

This clonotype has at least ten counts. The chain combines TRBV12-5 with TRBJ2-2; TRBD1 agrees at 7 bases. The CDR3 runs 17 residues. The trim removed 0 bases at V and 4 bases at J, leaving 8 bases unmatched. CDR1 is LGHNT, CDR2 FRNRAP, per germline. This chain's CDR3 is CASGLVGDRESTGELFF. In nucleotides, the CDR3 is TGTGCTAGTGGTTTGGTTGGCGACAGGGAATCCACCGGGGAGCTGTTTTTT.

This clonotype was recorded a few times. This chain joins TRBV2 and TRBJ2-7; tentatively, D is TRBD1 (6 bases). The ends were cut back, 1 base at V and 3 bases at J, with 10 bases in the middle. This CDR3 comprises 14 residues. The germline V gene has CDR1 SNHLY and CDR2 FYNNEI. DNA for the CDR3: TGTGCCAGCAGTGAAGTCCAGGGGAGCTACGAGCAGTACTTC. Protein product: CASSEVQGSYEQYF.

This clonotype appeared a few times. The chain couples TRBV11-2 to TRBJ2-7, with D unclear. Between the trimmed V and J ends, which lost 5 bases and 3 bases, there was a span of 8 bases. Germline V gene data show CDR1 as SGHAT and CDR2 as FQNNGV. This CDR3 is built from 12 residues. The CDR3 here is CASSHVHYEQYF. Written as DNA, the CDR3 is TGTGCCAGCAGCCACGTCCACTACGAGCAGTACTTC.

In this sample, this clonotype turned up many times. The genes are TRBV7-2 and TRBJ2-2, with 7 bases fitting TRBD1. The CDR3 is 16 residues long. Germline CDR1 SGHTA, CDR2 FQGNSA. V dropped 5 bases and J dropped 2; count of bases not matched to a gene: 8. This CDR3 is CASSDHRDSNTGELFF. DNA of the CDR3: TGTGCCAGCAGCGACCACCGGGACAGCAACACCGGGGAGCTGTTTTTT.

J is TRBJ2-3 and V is TRBV15; tentatively, D is TRBD1 (6 bases). Trimming left V 4 bases short and J 2 bases short, with 13 bases between. The CDR3 loop spans 15 amino acids. Germline V CDR1 and CDR2: LNHNV, YYDKDF (reference sequence). The CDR3: CATSTRTAPTDTQYF. DNA for the CDR3: TGTGCCACCAGCACGCGGACAGCCCCCACAGATACGCAGTATTTT.